This T cell receptor beta chain derives from a study of blood T cell repertoires in COVID-19. Background on the study: The United States, Italy and Spain were the sources of the acute and convalescent COVID-19 samples.

The CDR3 extends over 16 amino acids. V was shortened by 0 bases and J by 0 bases, with 11 bases between the two germline ends. Per germline, CDR1 LGHNA and CDR2 YSLEER. Assay: immunoSEQ multiplex PCR; the TCRdb copy retains only in-frame clones and omits some. The table has 100,000 or so clones, about 75% seen once. The sequenced sample consisted of peripheral blood. The chain employs TRBV4-3 and TRBJ1-2; D is uncertain. This clonotype originated in a woman aged 70 to 79 with acute or convalescent COVID-19. CDR3 coding DNA: TGCGCCAGCAGCCAAGATCTTTGGGGAGCTAACTATGGCTACACCTTC. The encoded protein is CASSQDLWGANYGYTF.